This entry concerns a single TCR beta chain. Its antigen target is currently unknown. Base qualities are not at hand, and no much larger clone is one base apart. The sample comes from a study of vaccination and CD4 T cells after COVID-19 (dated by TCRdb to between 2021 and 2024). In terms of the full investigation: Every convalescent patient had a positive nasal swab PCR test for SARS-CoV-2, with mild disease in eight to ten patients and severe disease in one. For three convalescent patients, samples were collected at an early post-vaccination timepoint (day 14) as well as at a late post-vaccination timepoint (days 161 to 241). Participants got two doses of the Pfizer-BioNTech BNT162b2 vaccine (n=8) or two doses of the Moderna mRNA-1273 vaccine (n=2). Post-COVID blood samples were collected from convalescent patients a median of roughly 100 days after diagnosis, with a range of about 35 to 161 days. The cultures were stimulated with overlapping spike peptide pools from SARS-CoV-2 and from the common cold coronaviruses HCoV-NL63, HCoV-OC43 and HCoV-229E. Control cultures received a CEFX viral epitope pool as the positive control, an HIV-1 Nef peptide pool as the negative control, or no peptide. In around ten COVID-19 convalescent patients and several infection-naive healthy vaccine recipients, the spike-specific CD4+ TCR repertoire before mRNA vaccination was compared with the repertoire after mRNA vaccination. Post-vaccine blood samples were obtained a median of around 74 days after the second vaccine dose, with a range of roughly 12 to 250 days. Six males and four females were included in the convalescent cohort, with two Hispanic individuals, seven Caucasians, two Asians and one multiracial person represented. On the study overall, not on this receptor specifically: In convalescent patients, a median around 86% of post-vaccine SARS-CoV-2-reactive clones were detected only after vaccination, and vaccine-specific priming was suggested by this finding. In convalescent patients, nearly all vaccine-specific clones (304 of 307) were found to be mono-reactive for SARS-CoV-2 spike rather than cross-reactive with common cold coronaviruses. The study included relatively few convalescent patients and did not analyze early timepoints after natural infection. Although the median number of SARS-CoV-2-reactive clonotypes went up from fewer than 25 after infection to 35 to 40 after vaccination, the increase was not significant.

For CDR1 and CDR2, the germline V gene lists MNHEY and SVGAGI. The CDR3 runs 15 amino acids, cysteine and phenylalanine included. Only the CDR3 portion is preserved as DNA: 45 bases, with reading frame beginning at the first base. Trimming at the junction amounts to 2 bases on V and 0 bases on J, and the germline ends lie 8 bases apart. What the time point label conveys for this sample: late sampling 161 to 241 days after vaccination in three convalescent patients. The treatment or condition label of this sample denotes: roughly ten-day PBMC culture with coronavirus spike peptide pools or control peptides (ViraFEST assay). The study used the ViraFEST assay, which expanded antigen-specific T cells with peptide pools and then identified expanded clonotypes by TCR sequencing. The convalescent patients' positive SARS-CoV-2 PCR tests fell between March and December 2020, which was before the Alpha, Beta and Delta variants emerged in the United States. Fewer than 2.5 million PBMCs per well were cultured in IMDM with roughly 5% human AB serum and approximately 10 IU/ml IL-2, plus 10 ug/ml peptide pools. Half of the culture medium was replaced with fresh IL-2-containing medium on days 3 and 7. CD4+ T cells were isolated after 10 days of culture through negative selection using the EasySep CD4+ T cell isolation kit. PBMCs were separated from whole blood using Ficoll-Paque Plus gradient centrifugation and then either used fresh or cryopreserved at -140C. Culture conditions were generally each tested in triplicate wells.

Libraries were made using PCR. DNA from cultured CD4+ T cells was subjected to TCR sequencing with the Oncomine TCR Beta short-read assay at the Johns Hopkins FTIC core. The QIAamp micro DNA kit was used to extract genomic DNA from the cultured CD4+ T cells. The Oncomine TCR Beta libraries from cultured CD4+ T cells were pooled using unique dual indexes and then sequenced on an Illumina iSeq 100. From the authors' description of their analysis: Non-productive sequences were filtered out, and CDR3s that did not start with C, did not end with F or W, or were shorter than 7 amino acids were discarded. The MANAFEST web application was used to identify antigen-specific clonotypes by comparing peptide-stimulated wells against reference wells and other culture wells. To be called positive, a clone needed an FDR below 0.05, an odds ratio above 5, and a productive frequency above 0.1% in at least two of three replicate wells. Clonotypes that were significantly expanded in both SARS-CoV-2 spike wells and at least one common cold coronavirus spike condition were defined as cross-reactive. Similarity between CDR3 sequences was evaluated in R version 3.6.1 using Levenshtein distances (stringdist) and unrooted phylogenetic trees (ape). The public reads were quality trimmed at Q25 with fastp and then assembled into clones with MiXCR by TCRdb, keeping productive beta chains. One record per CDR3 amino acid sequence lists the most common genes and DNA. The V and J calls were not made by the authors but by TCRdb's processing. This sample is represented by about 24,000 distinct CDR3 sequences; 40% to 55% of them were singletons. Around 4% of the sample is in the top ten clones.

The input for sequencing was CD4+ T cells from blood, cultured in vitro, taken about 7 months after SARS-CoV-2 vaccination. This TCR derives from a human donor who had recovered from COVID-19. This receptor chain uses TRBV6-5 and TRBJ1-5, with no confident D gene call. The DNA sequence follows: TGTGCCAGCAGTTACGCCAGGAATAGCAATCAGCCCCAGCATTTT. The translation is CASSYARNSNQPQHF.